This T cell receptor beta chain was identified in a study of T-cell memory formation after mild COVID-19. TCRdb independently ran MiXCR on the 5' RACE reads; one entry per CDR3 protein. This table has fewer than 500,000 distinct CDR3 sequences, roughly 25% appearing once. General study results and limits: Mainly in CM and EM were contracting CD4+ clones; CD8+ were in EMRA. Memory from before infection featured some responding clones, which suggests cross-reactive memory joined.

This clonotype was recorded a few times. Its antigen is as yet unknown. The CDR3 is 16 residues long. CDR1 and CDR2 (germline): SGHRS, YFSETQ. The V gene end was trimmed by 4 bases and the J gene end by 3 bases; junction bases not matched to a gene: 6. The sequence came from an adult woman who had mild COVID-19 (a few samples of this study predate the infection). Cell type and time point are not known. This sequence joins TRBV5-1 and TRBJ1-5, with 11 bases aligning to TRBD1. Sequenced input: PBMCs or a T cell subset sorted from them (not recorded which). CDR3 sequence reads: CASSAGQGVPNQPQHF. DNA of the CDR3: TGCGCCAGCAGCGCGGGACAGGGGGTCCCCAATCAGCCCCAGCATTTT.